The rows below give T cell receptor beta chains drawn from one sample of a study of response to subunit inactivated influenza vaccine. In TCRdb, the RT-PCR reads were re-called with MiXCR into one record per CDR3 protein. The sample includes some 850,000 distinct CDR3 sequences, around 18% seen only once; the top ten take about a tenth. The source was PBMCs from blood, collected less than 6 days after vaccination. Every receptor here comes from a man aged 50-59 years who received an inactivated influenza vaccine. Both conserved end residues are part of each CDR3. Fields, in order: D gene, V gene, J gene, clone size, CDR3 protein, CDR3 DNA. A D gene is named only where the DNA matches it firmly. Part of the rows lack a size; the others show once, few, many or a class for expanded clones.

d_gene: NA
v_gene: TRBV4-2
j_gene: TRBJ1-3
abundance: NA
CDR3aa: CASSPSVLLSGNTIYF
CDR3nt: TGTGCCAGCAGCCCATCGGTGCTCCTCTCTGGAAACACCATATATTTT

d_gene: TRBD2
v_gene: TRBV20-1
j_gene: TRBJ2-7
abundance: many
CDR3aa: CSARDQGLAGGKFSYEQYF
CDR3nt: TGCAGTGCTAGAGATCAAGGACTAGCGGGAGGTAAATTTTCCTACGAGCAGTACTTC

d_gene: TRBD1
v_gene: TRBV20-1
j_gene: TRBJ1-2
abundance: NA
CDR3aa: CSAGQSTGGLDGYTF
CDR3nt: TGCAGTGCCGGTCAGAGTACAGGGGGCTTAGATGGCTACACCTTC

d_gene: TRBD1
v_gene: TRBV4-3
j_gene: TRBJ2-2
abundance: NA
CDR3aa: CASSQGTGGTGELFF
CDR3nt: TGCGCCAGCAGCCAGGGTACAGGGGGAACCGGGGAGCTGTTTTTT

d_gene: TRBD1
v_gene: TRBV20-1
j_gene: TRBJ2-4
abundance: few
CDR3aa: CSALGQGAKNIQYF
CDR3nt: TGCAGTGCTTTGGGACAGGGGGCCAAAAACATTCAGTACTTC

d_gene: NA
v_gene: TRBV4-3
j_gene: TRBJ2-1
abundance: few
CDR3aa: CASARGLGNNEQFF
CDR3nt: TGCGCCAGCGCCCGTGGCTTAGGTAACAATGAGCAGTTCTTC

d_gene: NA
v_gene: TRBV5-1
j_gene: TRBJ1-1
abundance: NA
CDR3aa: CASRSTVSNTEAFF
CDR3nt: TGCGCCAGCAGGTCGACAGTCTCGAACACTGAAGCTTTCTTT

d_gene: TRBD2
v_gene: TRBV20-1
j_gene: TRBJ2-3
abundance: many
CDR3aa: CSASGLAGVTDTQYF
CDR3nt: TGCAGTGCTAGCGGACTAGCGGGGGTCACAGATACGCAGTATTTT

d_gene: NA
v_gene: TRBV3-1
j_gene: TRBJ1-2
abundance: NA
CDR3aa: CADRGRGYGYTF
CDR3nt: TGTGCAGACCGGGGGCGGGGCTATGGCTACACCTTC

d_gene: TRBD1
v_gene: TRBV6-1
j_gene: TRBJ2-1
abundance: NA
CDR3aa: CASRAGTGGHEQFF
CDR3nt: TGTGCCAGCAGAGCCGGGACAGGGGGACATGAGCAGTTCTTC

d_gene: NA
v_gene: TRBV14
j_gene: TRBJ2-5
abundance: NA
CDR3aa: CASSQGPRETQYF
CDR3nt: TGTGCCAGCAGCCAGGGCCCTAGGGAGACCCAGTACTTC

d_gene: NA
v_gene: TRBV7-9
j_gene: TRBJ2-1
abundance: many
CDR3aa: CASSSRTNPSQFF
CDR3nt: TGTGCCAGCAGCTCTCGGACAAACCCGAGCCAGTTCTTC

d_gene: TRBD2
v_gene: TRBV19
j_gene: TRBJ2-3
abundance: few
CDR3aa: CASSIFGRTTGTRTDTQYF
CDR3nt: TGTGCCAGTAGTATCTTCGGGCGGACCACCGGGACTAGGACAGATACGCAGTATTTT

d_gene: TRBD2
v_gene: TRBV20-1
j_gene: TRBJ2-1
abundance: few
CDR3aa: CSATKGLAGGFYNEQFF
CDR3nt: TGCAGTGCTACGAAAGGACTAGCGGGGGGGTTCTACAATGAGCAGTTCTTC

d_gene: NA
v_gene: TRBV7-9
j_gene: TRBJ2-3
abundance: NA
CDR3aa: CADPSMASSTDTQYF
CDR3nt: TGTGCCGATCCGAGTATGGCATCTAGCACAGATACGCAGTATTTT

d_gene: NA
v_gene: TRBV5-1
j_gene: TRBJ1-5
abundance: few
CDR3aa: CASSLGPDYQPQHF
CDR3nt: TGCGCCAGCAGCTTGGGACCGGACTATCAGCCCCAGCATTTT

d_gene: NA
v_gene: TRBV21-1
j_gene: TRBJ2-7
abundance: many
CDR3aa: CASSKGTNPPYEQYF
CDR3nt: TGTGCCAGCAGCAAGGGGACAAATCCCCCCTACGAGCAGTACTTC

d_gene: NA
v_gene: TRBV14
j_gene: TRBJ2-1
abundance: NA
CDR3aa: CASSHAGPAYEQFF
CDR3nt: TGTGCCAGCAGCCATGCGGGGCCAGCCTATGAGCAGTTCTTC

d_gene: NA
v_gene: TRBV6-2/TRBV6-3
j_gene: TRBJ1-2
abundance: many
CDR3aa: CASSSSIAEVFYGYTF
CDR3nt: TGTGCCAGCAGTTCCTCCATTGCTGAAGTTTTCTATGGCTACACCTTC

d_gene: NA
v_gene: TRBV12-3/TRBV12-4
j_gene: TRBJ1-6
abundance: few
CDR3aa: CASSLGGASPLHF
CDR3nt: TGTGCCAGCAGTTTGGGGGGGGCCTCACCCCTCCACTTT

d_gene: NA
v_gene: TRBV28
j_gene: TRBJ2-1
abundance: NA
CDR3aa: CASSFGELNEQFF
CDR3nt: TGTGCCAGCAGTTTTGGAGAGCTCAATGAGCAGTTCTTC

d_gene: NA
v_gene: TRBV20-1
j_gene: TRBJ1-2
abundance: NA
CDR3aa: CSARARSNYGYTF
CDR3nt: TGCAGTGCTAGGGCCAGATCTAACTATGGCTACACCTTC

d_gene: TRBD1
v_gene: TRBV5-1
j_gene: TRBJ2-1
abundance: NA
CDR3aa: CASSLAQGVRHEQFF
CDR3nt: TGCGCCAGCAGCTTGGCTCAGGGGGTTCGACATGAGCAGTTCTTC

d_gene: NA
v_gene: TRBV5-4
j_gene: TRBJ2-1
abundance: few
CDR3aa: CASSLVVGEEQFF
CDR3nt: TGTGCCAGCAGCTTGGTTGTTGGAGAAGAGCAGTTCTTC

d_gene: TRBD1
v_gene: TRBV10-3
j_gene: TRBJ2-7
abundance: NA
CDR3aa: CAISEPRTGYEQYF
CDR3nt: TGTGCCATCAGTGAGCCCCGGACAGGGTACGAGCAGTACTTC

d_gene: TRBD2
v_gene: TRBV6-5
j_gene: TRBJ2-5
abundance: few
CDR3aa: CASSFGTGGKTQYF
CDR3nt: TGTGCCAGCAGTTTTGGGACCGGGGGGAAGACCCAGTACTTC

d_gene: NA
v_gene: TRBV20-1
j_gene: TRBJ2-6
abundance: NA
CDR3aa: CSAPTSPTGSGANVLTF
CDR3nt: TGCAGTGCCCCAACTTCCCCTACTGGCTCTGGGGCCAACGTCCTGACTTTC

d_gene: NA
v_gene: TRBV7-3
j_gene: TRBJ2-1
abundance: few
CDR3aa: CASSLLSASSNEQFF
CDR3nt: TGTGCCAGCAGCTTACTTAGCGCAAGCTCCAATGAGCAGTTCTTC

d_gene: TRBD1
v_gene: TRBV7-9
j_gene: TRBJ1-6
abundance: NA
CDR3aa: CASSPPGQGRGSPLHF
CDR3nt: TGTGCCAGCAGCCCACCCGGACAGGGAAGAGGTTCACCCCTCCACTTT

d_gene: NA
v_gene: TRBV5-1
j_gene: TRBJ2-7
abundance: NA
CDR3aa: CASSLPDGSGQYF
CDR3nt: TGCGCCAGCAGCTTGCCCGACGGTTCGGGGCAGTACTTC

d_gene: NA
v_gene: TRBV7-9
j_gene: TRBJ1-1
abundance: few
CDR3aa: CASSYPAGKNTEAFF
CDR3nt: TGTGCCAGCAGCTACCCGGCAGGAAAGAACACTGAAGCTTTCTTT

d_gene: TRBD1
v_gene: TRBV18
j_gene: TRBJ1-5
abundance: many
CDR3aa: CASSPQTGGNQPQHF
CDR3nt: TGTGCCAGCTCACCACAGACAGGGGGTAATCAGCCCCAGCATTTT

d_gene: NA
v_gene: TRBV10-3
j_gene: TRBJ2-2
abundance: NA
CDR3aa: CAIRGDGAEGYTGELFF
CDR3nt: TGTGCCATCAGAGGGGACGGAGCGGAAGGTTACACCGGGGAGCTGTTTTTT

d_gene: NA
v_gene: TRBV7-2
j_gene: TRBJ2-3
abundance: few
CDR3aa: CASSLGGDLTDTQYF
CDR3nt: TGTGCCAGCAGCTTAGGCGGGGACCTCACAGATACGCAGTATTTT

d_gene: TRBD1
v_gene: TRBV20-1
j_gene: TRBJ1-5
abundance: NA
CDR3aa: CSARGGTGVQPQHF
CDR3nt: TGCAGTGCTAGAGGGGGGACAGGGGTTCAGCCCCAGCATTTT

d_gene: NA
v_gene: TRBV6-2/TRBV6-3
j_gene: TRBJ2-1
abundance: few
CDR3aa: CASSYLGRGYNEQFF
CDR3nt: TGTGCCAGCAGTTACCTGGGGAGAGGTTATAATGAGCAGTTCTTC

d_gene: TRBD2
v_gene: TRBV14
j_gene: TRBJ2-3
abundance: NA
CDR3aa: CASSPGPGGADTQYF
CDR3nt: TGTGCCAGCAGCCCTGGGCCGGGAGGTGCAGATACGCAGTATTTT

d_gene: NA
v_gene: TRBV28
j_gene: TRBJ2-1
abundance: few
CDR3aa: CASSFTNDNEQFF
CDR3nt: TGTGCCAGCAGTTTTACTAACGACAATGAGCAGTTCTTC

d_gene: TRBD1
v_gene: TRBV5-5
j_gene: TRBJ2-2
abundance: many
CDR3aa: CASNRNTGGWTGELFF
CDR3nt: TGTGCCAGCAACCGAAATACAGGGGGTTGGACCGGGGAGCTGTTTTTT

d_gene: TRBD2
v_gene: TRBV7-2
j_gene: TRBJ2-3
abundance: few
CDR3aa: CASSRTSAHTDTQYF
CDR3nt: TGTGCCAGCAGCCGTACTAGCGCCCACACAGATACGCAGTATTTT

d_gene: TRBD1
v_gene: TRBV15
j_gene: TRBJ2-1
abundance: NA
CDR3aa: CATSNRDRLYNEQFF
CDR3nt: TGTGCCACCAGCAACCGGGACAGGCTATACAATGAGCAGTTCTTC

d_gene: TRBD2
v_gene: TRBV14
j_gene: TRBJ2-1
abundance: NA
CDR3aa: CASSQAPYGGAYNEQFF
CDR3nt: TGTGCCAGCAGCCAAGCTCCTTACGGGGGGGCCTACAATGAGCAGTTCTTC

d_gene: NA
v_gene: TRBV4-2
j_gene: TRBJ2-5
abundance: NA
CDR3aa: CASSQDAALQETQYF
CDR3nt: TGTGCCAGCAGCCAAGATGCGGCATTACAAGAGACCCAGTACTTC

d_gene: TRBD1
v_gene: TRBV29-1
j_gene: TRBJ1-1
abundance: many
CDR3aa: CSVPPWTGGTEAFF
CDR3nt: TGCAGCGTCCCTCCTTGGACAGGGGGCACTGAAGCTTTCTTT

d_gene: TRBD1
v_gene: TRBV28
j_gene: TRBJ1-1
abundance: few
CDR3aa: CASISTGRITAEAFF
CDR3nt: TGTGCCAGCATTTCGACAGGGAGGATAACCGCTGAAGCTTTCTTT

d_gene: NA
v_gene: TRBV24-1
j_gene: TRBJ2-7
abundance: NA
CDR3aa: CATSDPTGEQYF
CDR3nt: TGTGCCACCAGTGATCCCACAGGGGAGCAGTACTTC

d_gene: NA
v_gene: TRBV4-3
j_gene: TRBJ2-1
abundance: NA
CDR3aa: CASSPDPPGGVYNEQFF
CDR3nt: TGCGCCAGCAGCCCAGACCCCCCGGGGGGCGTTTACAATGAGCAGTTCTTC

d_gene: NA
v_gene: TRBV4-3
j_gene: TRBJ2-2
abundance: few
CDR3aa: CASSYGQLNTGELFF
CDR3nt: TGCGCCAGCAGCTACGGACAGTTGAACACCGGGGAGCTGTTTTTT

d_gene: TRBD1
v_gene: TRBV5-6
j_gene: TRBJ1-5
abundance: NA
CDR3aa: CASSSGQGARQPQHF
CDR3nt: TGTGCCAGCAGCTCCGGACAGGGGGCCAGGCAGCCCCAGCATTTT

d_gene: TRBD1
v_gene: TRBV10-3
j_gene: TRBJ1-2
abundance: many
CDR3aa: CAINHEGQYGYTF
CDR3nt: TGTGCCATCAACCACGAGGGACAGTATGGCTACACCTTC

d_gene: NA
v_gene: TRBV5-1
j_gene: TRBJ1-1
abundance: many
CDR3aa: CASSSETGNTEAFF
CDR3nt: TGCGCCAGCAGCAGCGAGACAGGGAACACTGAAGCTTTCTTT

d_gene: TRBD1
v_gene: TRBV28
j_gene: TRBJ2-5
abundance: few
CDR3aa: CASSTSTGTGGEETQYF
CDR3nt: TGTGCCAGCAGTACCTCGACCGGGACAGGGGGTGAAGAGACCCAGTACTTC

d_gene: NA
v_gene: TRBV3-1
j_gene: TRBJ2-7
abundance: few
CDR3aa: CASSQDPGQSYEQYF
CDR3nt: TGTGCCAGCAGCCAAGACCCTGGACAGTCCTACGAGCAGTACTTC